The 17 T cell receptor beta chains below come from one sample, sequenced in a study of CD8 T cells in ankylosing spondylitis. Via MiXCR, TCRdb re-called the 5' RACE reads, giving one row per CDR3 protein. The sample records roughly 48,000 distinct CDR3 sequences, roughly 7.4% being singletons. The sample comprised blood, either unsorted or a sorted T cell fraction (not recorded which). The receptors derive from a female donor with ankylosing spondylitis or in good health (not recorded which).

Many counts were recorded for this clonotype. The chain links TRBV6-2 or TRBV6-3 to TRBJ2-1, with D perhaps matching TRBD1 or TRBD2 (5 bases each). Germline CDR1 and CDR2: MNHEY and SVGEGT. The length of the CDR3 is 11 residues. Trimming cost V 10 bases and J 8 bases, with 12 bases left between them. CDR3 DNA: TGTGCCACCGGTTCGGGGCATGAGCAGTTCTTC. Encoded protein: CATGSGHEQFF.

Worth noting for this clonotype: A read error may be the cause here, since a much bigger clone is one base away. The genes are TRBV19 and TRBJ1-1; 8 bases are a match to TRBD1. Germline CDR1 is LNHDA and CDR2 is SQIVND (reference sequence). The CDR3 covers 14 residues. The DNA for the CDR3 is TGTGTCAGTAGCAGGGACAGGACTAACACTGAAGCTTTCTTT. As protein: CVSSRDRTNTEAFF.

This clonotype was counted many times. This sequence joins TRBV4-3 and TRBJ2-5; D gene ambiguous. Germline loops: CDR1 LGHNA, CDR2 YSLEER. The CDR3 contains 15 residues. The ends were cut back, 0 bases at V and 1 base at J, with 9 bases in the middle. Here the CDR3 DNA reads TGCGCCAGCAGCCAAGACCGCGGTATCCAAGAGACCCAGTACTTC. It encodes CASSQDRGIQETQYF.

This clonotype was seen ten or more times. The chain recombines TRBV2 with TRBJ2-5, with 7 bases aligning to TRBD2. The CDR3 is 11 residues long. V trimming: 9 bases; J trimming: 5 bases; junction bases outside the gene matches: 3. Germline values: CDR1 SNHLY, CDR2 FYNNEI. The CDR3 loop reads CASEAGETQYF. For the CDR3, the DNA is TGTGCCAGTGAAGCGGGGGAGACCCAGTACTTC. Variable domain in full (rest from reference TRBV2 and TRBJ2-5): EPEVTQTPSHQVTQMGQEVILRCVPISNHLYFYWYRQILGQKVEFLVSFYNNEISEKSEIFDDQFSVERPDGSNFTLKIRSTKLEDSAMYFCASEAGETQYFGPGTRLLVL.

This clonotype was seen many times. The chain uses TRBV3-1 and TRBJ1-5, with TRBD1 matching 7 bases. Trimming cost V 4 bases and J 3 bases; bases outside gene matches: 6. There are 15 residues in the CDR3. The germline V gene has CDR1 LGHDT and CDR2 YNNKEL (reference sequence). CDR3 sequence reads: CASSLTGDNNQPQHF. The DNA for the CDR3 is TGTGCCAGCAGCCTCACAGGGGATAACAATCAGCCCCAGCATTTT. The full variable domain, in which reference TRBV3-1 and TRBJ1-5 provide the parts outside the CDR3, is DTAVSQTPKYLVTQMGNDKSIKCEQNLGHDTMYWYKQDSKKFLKIMFSYNNKELIINETVPNRFSPKSPDKAHLNLHINSLELGDSAVYFCASSLTGDNNQPQHFGDGTRLSIL.

This clonotype was seen at least ten times. The chain carries TRBV5-6 and TRBJ2-7; a possible D gene is TRBD1 (5 bases). CDR1 is SGHDT, CDR2 YYEEEE, per germline. The germline V and J ends were trimmed by 4 bases and 11 bases, with 16 bases remaining between them. The CDR3 totals 12 residues. The CDR3 protein is CASSAGARGKYF. CDR3 bases: TGTGCCAGCAGCGCTGGGGCTAGGGGCAAGTACTTC.

This clonotype was observed many times. V is TRBV20-1 and J is TRBJ2-7; D is uncertain. CDR3 length: 13 residues. CDR1 is DFQATT and CDR2 is SNEGSKA in the germline V gene (reference sequence). Trimming removed 3 bases from V and 0 bases from J, with 9 bases in between. The CDR3 sequence is CSASEFRSYEQYV. The CDR3 nucleotides read TGCAGTGCTAGTGAATTTCGCTCCTACGAGCAGTACGTC.

The count of this clonotype is one. The junction and the germline gene differ at one end; a read error may be behind it. CDR3 DNA sequence: TGTGCCTGCAGTTGTTTGGGACTAGCGCCAATCGGGGACACCGGGGAGCTGTTTTTT. Translated: CACSCLGLAPIGDTGELFF. This rearrangement joins TRBV6-4 to TRBJ2-2; 10 bases fit TRBD2. The CDR3 has 19 residues. Germline V gene lookup returns CDR1 MRHNA and CDR2 SNTAGT.

This clonotype showed up many times. The J gene is TRBJ2-5, the V gene TRBV24-1; TRBD2 matches at 7 bases. This CDR3 comprises 13 residues. Looked up from germline, CDR1 is KGHDR and CDR2 is SFDVKD. With 5 bases clipped from V and 5 bases from J, the junction kept 4 bases outside the gene matches. The CDR3 coding sequence is TGTGCCACCAGTGTGGGGGGGAGGGAGACCCAGTACTTC. This encodes CATSVGGRETQYF.

This clonotype was observed many times. The CDR3 DNA sequence: TGTGCCAGCAGCTGGGGACAGGGGTCCGGCTACACCTTC. As protein: CASSWGQGSGYTF. V usage is TRBV6-1 and J usage is TRBJ1-2; 10 nucleotides align to TRBD1. Germline values: CDR1 MNHNS, CDR2 SASEGT. V was clipped by 6 bases and J by 8 bases; unmatched bases: 6. The CDR3 spans 13 residues.

This clonotype was detected only once. The J gene is TRBJ2-3, the V gene TRBV18; 14 positions agree with TRBD2. The CDR3 runs 16 residues. The V gene's germline CDR1 is KGHSH and CDR2 LQKENI. V was clipped by 4 bases and J by 11 bases; unmatched bases: 11. The CDR3 sequence: CASSLGTSGGLVGQYF. The CDR3 DNA follows: TGTGCCAGCTCACTTGGGACTAGCGGGGGCCTCGTCGGGCAGTATTTT.

At least ten counts were recorded for this clonotype. V is TRBV10-3 and J is TRBJ1-2, with 9 bases fitting TRBD1. Germline-derived CDR1 and CDR2 are ENHRY and SYGVKD. This CDR3 is 15 amino acids long. Trimming cost V 7 bases and J 5 bases; bases outside gene matches: 11. DNA of the CDR3: TGTGCCATCACCGTCCCGGGACAGGGATTTTATGGCTACACCTTC. It yields the protein CAITVPGQGFYGYTF.

Ten or more counts support this clonotype. The genes are TRBV29-1 and TRBJ2-2; D is unresolved. Trimming removed 2 bases at V and 5 bases at J, with 3 bases between. Germline lookup yields CDR1 SQVTM and CDR2 ANQGSEA. This CDR3 has 11 residues. The CDR3 nucleotides read TGCAGCGTTGAACGTACCGGGGAGCTGTTTTTT. The encoded protein is CSVERTGELFF.

This clonotype was counted many times. The J gene is TRBJ1-5, the V gene TRBV6-2 or TRBV6-3; weak D call: TRBD1 (6 bases). The germline gives CDR1 MNHEY, CDR2 SVGEGT. The V gene lost 2 bases and the J gene lost 7 bases, with 15 bases spanning the gap. This CDR3 is built from 15 residues. The CDR3 loop is CASSYDGTGYQPQHF. The CDR3 nucleotides are TGTGCCAGCAGTTACGACGGAACAGGGTACCAGCCCCAGCATTTT.

This clonotype showed up many times. The chain is built from TRBV20-1 and TRBJ2-6, with D possibly TRBD2 on 5 matching bases. Deletions cut 2 bases from V and 0 bases from J, with 5 bases between. This CDR3 has 14 residues. Per germline, CDR1 DFQATT and CDR2 SNEGSKA (reference sequence). The CDR3 loop is CSARRGSGANVLTF. In DNA form, the CDR3 reads TGCAGTGCTAGACGGGGCTCTGGGGCCAACGTCCTGACTTTC.

J is TRBJ1-3 and V is TRBV7-2; no definite D call. V was clipped by 2 bases and J by 2 bases, with 4 bases between them. CDR1 and CDR2 from the germline V gene are SGHTA and FQGNSA. CDR3 size: 13 residues. The CDR3: CASSLNAGNTIYF. The CDR3 nucleotides are TGTGCCAGCAGCTTAAACGCTGGAAACACCATATATTTT. The entire variable domain, with the rest obtained from reference TRBV7-2 and TRBJ1-3, is as follows: GAGVSQSPSNKVTEKGKDVELRCDPISGHTALYWYRQSLGQGLEFLIYFQGNSAPDKSGLPSDRFSAERTGGSVSTLTIQRTQQEDSAVYLCASSLNAGNTIYFGEGSWLTVV.

This clonotype was seen many times. The chain combines TRBV5-1 with TRBJ2-3; D ambiguous. The CDR3 loop spans 14 amino acids. Deletions cut 4 bases from V and 6 bases from J, with 15 bases between. The V gene's germline CDR1 is SGHRS and CDR2 YFSETQ. CDR3 DNA sequence: TGCGCCAGCAGCCTCCAGGACCCCGTCGATACGCAGTATTTT. Translated, it gives CASSLQDPVDTQYF. The full variable domain, its missing parts supplied by reference TRBV5-1 and TRBJ2-3, is KAGVTQTPRYLIKTRGQQVTLSCSPISGHRSVSWYQQTPGQGLQFLFEYFSETQRNKGNFPGRFSGRQFSNSRSEMNVSTLELGDSALYLCASSLQDPVDTQYFGPGTRLTVL.